This T cell receptor beta chain was captured in a study of identical twins. This clonotype was observed a handful of times. From the 5' RACE reads, TCRdb called clonotypes with MiXCR, one entry per CDR3 protein. Of around 340,000 distinct CDR3 sequences detected, around 9.7% appear once; the ten largest clones hold roughly 8.7%. V shed 0 bases and J shed 5 bases, with 11 bases lying between them. From germline, CDR1 is DFQATT and CDR2 SNEGSKA (reference sequence). This CDR3 region has 14 residues. The sequenced sample consisted of naive T cells sorted from blood. The chain combines TRBV20-1 with TRBJ2-1, with D unclear. The receptor was isolated from a woman aged 45-65 years in good health. The CDR3 nucleotides are TGCAGTGCTAGAGATCTTCGCGCCCACAATGAGCAGTTCTTC. It codes for CSARDLRAHNEQFF.